This TCR beta chain comes out of a study of blood T cell repertoires in COVID-19. As for the study in general: Acute-phase and convalescent COVID-19 samples originated in the United States, Italy and Spain. T cells, B-cell-depleted T cells, or PBMCs supplied cDNA or gDNA.

In the source study's methods: Amplification with reference gene primers provided the estimates of nucleated cell counts. Method: immunoSEQ multiplex PCR; TCRdb's copy keeps in-frame clones and lacks some. From that table come the V and J calls and clone size; the DNA was used to work out D and trimming. The repertoire has under 400,000 clones, almost 90% of them found once; the top ten carry 6.5% to 7%. The CDR3 length is 14 residues. Trimming took off 3 bases at V and 2 bases at J, with 8 bases between the two ends. Germline CDR1 is MNHEY and CDR2 is SMNVEV (reference sequence). The receptor was isolated from a man aged 18 to 30 with active or convalescent COVID-19. The V call is TRBV27, the J call TRBJ1-5, with D possibly TRBD1 on 5 matching bases. Sample: peripheral blood. CDR3 sequence: CASSFSRGNQPQHF. CDR3 in DNA: TGTGCCAGCAGTTTTTCCAGGGGCAATCAGCCCCAGCATTTT.